This T cell receptor (beta chain) was sequenced for a study of T-cell memory formation after mild COVID-19 (dated by TCRdb to the early 2020s). Broadly, across the study: TCR sequence clusters from the two donors were found to be largely donor specific. In a couple of donors, T-cell clones that expanded and contracted after mild COVID-19 were tracked by sequencing TCRalpha and TCRbeta repertoires over time. The cohort was made up of two young adult volunteers, one female and one male, who were previously healthy.

On this clonotype itself: Its recognized antigen is unknown. Base qualities were left out, and no much larger clone turns up one base away.

The CDR3 runs 16 residues from the cysteine to the phenylalanine. Only CDR3 DNA remains: 48 bases, in frame from the first base. The germline V and J ends show losses of 4 bases and 3 bases respectively, and no gene match explains 13 bases of the junction. CDR1 and CDR2 (SQVTM, ANQGSEA) derive from the germline V gene. The sequencer was an Illumina NovaSeq 6000. Using 5'RACE with constant-segment primers, TCRalpha and TCRbeta cDNA libraries were constructed, with sample barcodes and unique molecular identifiers added in the process. RNA was extracted from every sample with Trizol reagent. Library amplification was performed in two PCR steps, and a second sample barcode and Illumina TruSeq adapters were introduced in the second step. Sequencing of the libraries was done on an Illumina NovaSeq, producing 2 x 150 bp paired-end reads. Turning to the authors' computational methods: The reads were demultiplexed and collapsed into UMI-guided consensus sequences using migec v1.2.7. Using mixcr v2.1.11, the UMI consensuses were aligned to TRA and TRB V and J templates and assembled into clonotypes. A clonotype was counted as expanded or contracted only if both edgeR and NoisET called the change significant, with noise models trained on biological replicates. edgeR calls used a false discovery rate-adjusted p below 0.01 and a log2 fold-change threshold of 1. PCA with hierarchical clustering of max-normalized trajectories of the 1000 most abundant clonotypes was used as exploratory dynamics analysis. The CD4 or CD8 phenotype of responding clones was assigned using the separately sequenced CD4+ and CD8+ repertoires. The public reads were run again by TCRdb, first through fastp at Q25 and then through MiXCR, and only productive beta chains were kept. Entries that share a CDR3 protein sequence are merged under the most common genes and DNA. None of the V and J calls come from the authors' own analysis; TCRdb made them. This sample lists 300,000 to 400,000 distinct CDR3 sequences; around 28% were detected once. The leading ten clones occupy roughly 13% of the sample.

The research as a whole found: From day 15 to 85, contracting clones showed balanced CD4/CD8 phenotypes, whereas a second wave of clones that expanded from day 15 to 37 leaned towards CD4+. Only two mild cases were covered in the study, and larger cohorts including severe cases with pre-infection samples were considered necessary. Some responding clones were detected in pre-infection memory, suggesting pre-existing cross-reactive memory T cells joined the SARS-CoV-2 response. Contracting CD4+ clones were located mainly in the CM and EM memory subsets, whereas CD8+ clones were found to be enriched in EMRA. SARS-CoV-2 specificity was not confirmed for the second-wave clones peaking on day 37.

PBMCs were isolated by Ficoll-Paque density gradient centrifugation. The receptor was derived from an adult woman who had mild COVID-19 (a few samples of this study predate the infection). The sample titles of this study are shuffled in the database, so cell type and time point are left out; the donor was told from shared clones. Recombination joined TRBV29-1 with TRBJ2-7, and 9 bases in between align with TRBD1. Material: PBMCs or a T cell subset sorted from them (not recorded which). For the CDR3, the sequence is CSVGGIGTGMIYEQYF. DNA sequence: TGCAGCGTTGGGGGCATCGGGACAGGGATGATCTACGAGCAGTACTTC.